The 15 T cell receptor beta chains reported below all come from one sample, sequenced in a study of T cell changes during pregnancy in multiple sclerosis. This table comes from immunoSEQ multiplex PCR, and its TCRdb copy is limited to in-frame clones, with some not included. The sample contains about 67,000 clones, 91% of which appear only once. The sample in question was peripheral blood, obtained in the first trimester of pregnancy. The receptors were sampled from a female donor with multiple sclerosis, enrolled in a pregnancy study.

This clone was observed a handful of times. This sequence joins TRBV15 and TRBJ2-1, with TRBD2 identical over 9 bases. CDR1 and CDR2 from the germline V gene are LNHNV and YYDKDF (reference sequence). With 5 bases clipped from V and 1 base from J, the junction kept 3 bases outside the gene matches. The CDR3 runs to 15 residues. The CDR3 here is CATSETSGSYNEQFF. CDR3 in DNA: TGTGCCACCAGCGAGACTAGCGGTTCCTACAATGAGCAGTTCTTC.

This clone came up once. This chain connects TRBV19 to TRBJ1-2; D possibly corresponds to TRBD1 (5 bases). This CDR3 region has 15 residues. CDR1 and CDR2 from the germline V gene are LNHDA and SQIVND (reference sequence). V was trimmed by 2 bases and J by 1 base, leaving 11 bases between them. This CDR3 is CASSIRAGINYGYTF. The DNA for the CDR3 is TGTGCCAGTAGTATAAGGGCAGGGATTAACTATGGCTACACCTTC. The full variable domain, in which reference TRBV19 and TRBJ1-2 provide the parts outside the CDR3, is DGGITQSPKYLFRKEGQNVTLSCEQNLNHDAMYWYRQDPGQGLRLIYYSQIVNDFQKGDIAEGYSVSREKKESFPLTVTSAQKNPTAFYLCASSIRAGINYGYTFGSGTRLTVV.

This clone was recorded only once. This chain's CDR3 is CASSLDPPGLTEAFF. DNA for the CDR3: TGTGCCAGCAGCTTAGATCCCCCAGGTCTCACTGAAGCTTTCTTT. The chain links TRBV11-2 to TRBJ1-1, with D unclear. Germline CDR1 reads SGHAT; CDR2 reads FQNNGV. V dropped 0 bases and J dropped 4 bases, with 12 bases sitting between them. The CDR3 is 15 residues long.

The chain has TRBV6-4 and TRBJ2-6; 12 bases are a match to TRBD1. The CDR3 totals 15 residues. CDR1 is MRHNA, CDR2 SNTAGT, per germline. Trimming removed 8 bases from V and 2 bases from J; junction bases left unmatched: 1. The DNA for the CDR3 is TGTGCCAGCGGGACAGGGGGCGCTGGGGCCAACGTCCTGACTTTC. Translating gives CASGTGGAGANVLTF.

The sample holds one count of this clone. The chain carries TRBV5-1 and TRBJ2-3, with D perhaps matching TRBD2 (7 bases). The CDR3 loop spans 19 amino acids. V lost 5 bases to trimming and J lost 0 bases, with 25 bases between them. Germline V gene data show CDR1 as SGHRS and CDR2 as YFSETQ. DNA for the CDR3: TGCGCCAGCAGTTGGGGGCGGAATCGGGGGGCATTCAGCACAGATACGCAGTATTTT. It translates to CASSWGRNRGAFSTDTQYF.

In the case of this clone: A read error may account for a junction end that differs from germline. The chain is built from TRBV7-9 and TRBJ1-1, with no clear D. The germline gives CDR1 SEHNR, CDR2 FQNEAQ (reference sequence). The CDR3 is 14 amino acids. The CDR3 DNA reads TGTGTCAGCAGCTATGAGACGGGTAACACTGAAGCTTTCTTT. Its protein is CVSSYETGNTEAFF.

The chain links TRBV28 to TRBJ1-1; D remains ambiguous. Per the germline V gene, CDR1 is MDHEN and CDR2 is SYDVKM. Trimming took off 5 bases at V and 1 base at J, with 14 bases between the two ends. CDR3 length equals 15 residues. The CDR3 bases are TGTGCCAGCAGTCCCTCAGTTCGGGGGAACACTGAAGCTTTCTTT. The encoded protein is CASSPSVRGNTEAFF. The full variable domain, its missing parts supplied by reference TRBV28 and TRBJ1-1, is DVKVTQSSRYLVKRTGEKVFLECVQDMDHENMFWYRQDPGLGLRLIYFSYDVKMKEKGDIPEGYSVSREKKERFSLILESASTNQTSMYLCASSPSVRGNTEAFFGQGTRLTVV.

This rearrangement joins TRBV28 to TRBJ1-2, with a tentative D call TRBD1 (5 bases). V was trimmed by 5 bases and J by 2 bases, leaving 18 bases between them. This CDR3 contains 16 residues. Germline V lookup: CDR1 MDHEN, CDR2 SYDVKM. CDR3 nucleotide sequence: TGTGCCAGCAGTCCACTCCTCGGAGGGACCAACTATGGCTACACCTTC. Translation gives CASSPLLGGTNYGYTF.

The genes are TRBV2 and TRBJ2-2; the D is unclear. The germline V and J ends were trimmed by 7 bases and 0 bases, with 9 bases remaining between them. The germline V gene has CDR1 SNHLY and CDR2 FYNNEI. This CDR3 comprises 14 residues. The CDR3 spells CASKSEANTGELFF. CDR3 coding DNA: TGTGCCAGCAAGTCAGAGGCGAACACCGGGGAGCTGTTTTTT.

This clone was seen once. V and J are TRBV19 and TRBJ2-2; 9 bases are a match to TRBD2. The CDR3 has 15 residues. V was clipped by 7 bases and J by 1 base; unmatched bases: 4. Germline CDR1 is LNHDA and CDR2 is SQIVND (reference sequence). CDR3 in DNA: TGTGCCAGTATTCTGACTAGCGGGAACACCGGGGAGCTGTTTTTT. It translates to CASILTSGNTGELFF.

The rearrangement joins TRBV5-4 to TRBJ1-2, with TRBD1 as a possible D gene (6 bases). The CDR3 has 14 amino acids. Germline V gene lookup returns CDR1 SGHNT and CDR2 YYREEE (reference sequence). V gave up 3 bases and J gave up 4 bases, with 13 bases separating them. This CDR3 reads CASSSGTISYGYTF. The CDR3 region has the DNA TGTGCCAGCAGCTCGGGGACAATTTCCTATGGCTACACCTTC. The whole variable domain, remainder taken from reference TRBV5-4 and TRBJ1-2, is ETGVTQSPTHLIKTRGQQVTLRCSSQSGHNTVSWYQQALGQGPQFIFQYYREEENGRGNFPPRFSGLQFPNYSSELNVNALELDDSALYLCASSSGTISYGYTFGSGTRLTVV.

The chain carries TRBV29-1 and TRBJ1-2, with TRBD1 as a possible D gene (5 bases). The V and J ends lost 2 bases and 4 bases respectively, with 17 bases between them. Germline values: CDR1 SQVTM, CDR2 ANQGSEA. The CDR3 contains 15 residues. CDR3 sequence reads: CSVEPGGAAPYGYTF. In nucleotides, the CDR3 is TGCAGCGTTGAACCCGGAGGGGCGGCCCCCTATGGCTACACCTTC.

This rearrangement joins TRBV7-9 to TRBJ2-1, with 8 bases identical to TRBD2. CDR1 SEHNR and CDR2 FQNEAQ come from the germline V gene (reference sequence). The CDR3 covers 16 residues. Losses at the gene ends were 1 base for V and 7 bases for J; bases not matched to a gene: 9. The DNA of the CDR3 is TGTGCCAGCAGCTTAGATGTAAGCGGGAGAGAGAATGAGCAGTTCTTC. Amino acids: CASSLDVSGRENEQFF.

This clone appeared a few times. The chain carries TRBV28 and TRBJ1-2; 10 positions match TRBD1. Trimming cost V 6 bases and J 8 bases; bases outside gene matches: 12. Germline V gene sequence: CDR1 MDHEN, CDR2 SYDVKM. CDR3 length: 15 amino acids. Here the CDR3 DNA reads TGTGCCAGCAGACCCACGGGACAGGGGCATCAAGGCTACACCTTC. Translation: CASRPTGQGHQGYTF.

The rearrangement uses TRBV9 and TRBJ2-5, with 8 bases identical to TRBD2. The CDR3 spans 14 residues. Germline CDR1 is SGDLS and CDR2 is YYNGEE. V was clipped by 4 bases and J by 5 bases; unmatched bases: 7. As DNA, the CDR3 is TGTGCCAGCAGCCCCGGGGGGGCCCGCGAGACCCAGTACTTC. Protein: CASSPGGARETQYF.